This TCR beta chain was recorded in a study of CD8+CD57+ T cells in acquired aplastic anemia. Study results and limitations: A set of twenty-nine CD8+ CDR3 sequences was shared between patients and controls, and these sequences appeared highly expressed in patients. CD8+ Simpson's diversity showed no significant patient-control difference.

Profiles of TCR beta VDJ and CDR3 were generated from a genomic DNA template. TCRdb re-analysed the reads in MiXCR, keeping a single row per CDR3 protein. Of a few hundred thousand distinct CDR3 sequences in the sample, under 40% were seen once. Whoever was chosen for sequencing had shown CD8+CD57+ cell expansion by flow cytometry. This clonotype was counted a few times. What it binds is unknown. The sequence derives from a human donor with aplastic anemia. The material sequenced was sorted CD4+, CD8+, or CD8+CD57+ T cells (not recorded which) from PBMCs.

The CDR3 sequence is CASSWTEPVMNTEAFF. The CDR3 DNA reads as TGTGCCAGCAGCTGGACCGAACCCGTCATGAACACTGAAGCTTTCTTT. The chain joins TRBV5-5 to TRBJ1-1; D unresolved. With 3 bases removed from V and 0 bases from J, the gap between germline ends came to 15 bases. Germline-derived CDR1 and CDR2 are SGHKS and YYEKEE (reference sequence). There are 16 residues in the CDR3.